This entry is about one TCR beta chain. As yet, its antigen is unknown. The primer mix had 60 Vbeta and 13 Jbeta primers. This table comes from immunoSEQ multiplex PCR, and its TCRdb copy is limited to in-frame clones, with some not included. The sample carries 50,000 or so clones, more than 65% recorded once. The data were taken from a study of cytomegalovirus exposure and HLA in healthy donors. Findings and caveats of the study: In vitro confirmation showed three CMV-associated chains to be CMV antigen specific.

The V and J ends lost 4 bases and 0 bases respectively, with 13 bases between them. This CDR3 is 17 amino acids long. Germline V gene data show CDR1 as SGHTA and CDR2 as FQGTGA. Sequences were obtained from PBMCs. J is TRBJ1-6 and V is TRBV7-3; no clear D. The receptor was derived from a woman in her 50s in good health and CMV-seronegative. The CDR3 bases are TGTGCCAGCAGCTCAGGACGGAGGAGCTCCTATAATTCACCCCTCCACTTT. Its protein product is CASSSGRRSSYNSPLHF.